One and the same sample provided the 26 T cell receptor beta chains below, sequenced in a study of blood T cell repertoires in COVID-19. Libraries were prepared by immunoSEQ multiplex PCR; TCRdb keeps only in-frame clonotypes and omits some of them. The table lists some 6,400 clones, approximately 82% of them singletons. Source material: peripheral blood. These receptors originate from a human donor with active COVID-19. The donor label of this sample is uncertain.

This rearrangement joins TRBV3-1 (or the pseudogene TRBV3-2) to TRBJ2-7, with TRBD2 identical over 9 bases. Germline trimming cut 5 bases from V and 0 bases from J; bases unmatched to any gene: 5. CDR3 length: 15 residues. Germline V CDR1 and CDR2: LGHDT, YNNKEL (reference sequence). The chain's CDR3 is CASSFSGGLSYEQYF. The CDR3 region has the DNA TGTGCCAGCAGCTTTAGCGGGGGTCTCTCCTACGAGCAGTACTTC.

As for this clone: The junction shows a germline mismatch at one end, possibly a read error. This chain joins TRBV7-7 and TRBJ2-7; 11 bases match TRBD2. CDR3 length: 19 amino acids. Germline CDR1 is SSHAT and CDR2 is FNYEAQ (reference sequence). CDR3 amino acids: CASSCRLAGSFNTSYEQYF. The CDR3 DNA is TGTGCTAGCAGCTGCCGACTAGCGGGAAGTTTTAACACCTCCTACGAGCAGTACTTC.

In regard to this clone: The junction differs from germline at one of its ends, possibly a read error. The chain is built from TRBV30 and TRBJ2-1; D possibly corresponds to TRBD1 (6 bases). CDR3 size: 14 residues. CDR1 is GTSNPN, CDR2 SVGIG, per germline (reference sequence). The CDR3 loop is CALSSGTSGDEQFF. DNA for the CDR3: TGTGCCTTGAGTTCCGGGACCTCAGGGGATGAGCAGTTCTTC.

The chain employs TRBV18 and TRBJ2-2; TRBD1 agrees at 9 bases. The CDR3 covers 16 residues. The germline V gene encodes CDR1 KGHSH and CDR2 LQKENI. V was clipped by 2 bases and J by 4 bases; unmatched bases: 5. Here the CDR3 reads CASSPGTGRRTGELFF. CDR3 coding DNA: TGTGCCAGCTCACCAGGGACAGGGCGCCGCACCGGGGAGCTGTTTTTT.

This chain joins TRBV3-1 (or the pseudogene TRBV3-2) and TRBJ1-1, with 8 bases identical to TRBD1. CDR3 length: 13 amino acids. Germline assignment: CDR1 LGHDT and CDR2 YNNKEL (reference sequence). V was clipped by 5 bases and J by 7 bases; unmatched bases: 6. In DNA, the CDR3 is TGTGCCAGCAGCAGACAGGGGTCCGGTGAAGCTTTCTTT. Its translation is CASSRQGSGEAFF.

The V gene is TRBV7-2, the J gene TRBJ2-4, with D possibly matching TRBD1 (6 bases). Per germline, CDR1 SGHTA and CDR2 FQGNSA. Trimming left V 5 bases short and J 10 bases short, with 15 bases between. The CDR3 is 13 amino acids. The CDR3 DNA sequence: TGTGCCAGCAGCCCCCCCCCAAGGGGGATTCAGTACTTC. Its translation is CASSPPPRGIQYF.

This chain joins TRBV15 and TRBJ1-5; 8 nucleotides agree with TRBD1. The V gene end was trimmed by 7 bases and the J gene end by 2 bases; junction bases not matched to a gene: 10. CDR3 size: 16 residues. Germline CDR1 is LNHNV and CDR2 is YYDKDF (reference sequence). CDR3: CATTPGQGARNQPQHF. CDR3 nucleotide sequence: TGTGCCACCACCCCCGGGCAGGGGGCGCGCAATCAGCCCCAGCATTTT.

The chain couples TRBV7-9 to TRBJ2-6; D not resolved. The CDR3 spans 18 residues. Trimming removed 2 bases at V and 0 bases at J, with 14 bases between. Per germline, CDR1 SEHNR and CDR2 FQNEAQ (reference sequence). DNA of the CDR3: TGTGCCAGCAGCTTAAAGGTTGGGCATCCCTCTGGGGCCAACGTCCTGACTTTC. Residues: CASSLKVGHPSGANVLTF.

This chain connects TRBV7-2 to TRBJ2-7, with D possibly being TRBD2 (8 bases). The CDR3 runs to 13 residues. The germline V and J ends were trimmed by 8 bases and 4 bases, with 15 bases remaining between them. Germline CDR1 and CDR2: SGHTA and FQGNSA. CDR3 in DNA: TGTGCCAGCCTCGGGAGGGGGCGATACGAGCAGTACTTC. Protein sequence: CASLGRGRYEQYF. Based on the CDR3 plus reference TRBV7-2 and TRBJ2-7, the full variable domain is GAGVSQSPSNKVTEKGKDVELRCDPISGHTALYWYRQSLGQGLEFLIYFQGNSAPDKSGLPSDRFSAERTGGSVSTLTIQRTQQEDSAVYLCASLGRGRYEQYFGPGTRLTVT.

J is TRBJ2-7 and V is TRBV5-1, with D unclear. The CDR3 length is 14 residues. The germline CDR1 and CDR2 sequences are SGHRS and YFSETQ. V lost 4 bases, J lost 2 bases, and 13 bases lay in between. The CDR3 nucleotides are TGCGCCAGCAGCCCCCTAAATCCCCCCTACGAGCAGTACTTC. It is translated as CASSPLNPPYEQYF.

The rearrangement links TRBV7-2 to TRBJ1-1, with 8 bases aligning to TRBD1. Germline CDR1 SGHTA, CDR2 FQGNSA. The CDR3 covers 15 residues. J lost 0 bases, V lost 5 bases, and 5 bases had no gene match. CDR3 DNA sequence: TGTGCCAGCAGCGCCGACAGGGGCTTGAACACTGAAGCTTTCTTT. This sequence encodes CASSADRGLNTEAFF.

This clone was counted a few times. The genes are TRBV28 and TRBJ2-1, with D possibly being TRBD2 (7 bases). V was shortened by 9 bases and J by 12 bases, with 15 bases between the two germline ends. CDR1 and CDR2 from the germline V gene are MDHEN and SYDVKM. The CDR3 extends over 11 amino acids. DNA for the CDR3: TGTGCCAGTAGCCCTAGGGGGGGGCAGTTCTTC. It yields the protein CASSPRGGQFF.

By frequency in the sample, this clone is large. The gene calls are TRBV6-1 and TRBJ2-1, with a weak D call TRBD2 (6 bases). Germline V gives CDR1 MNHNS, CDR2 SASEGT. V lost 2 bases and J 2 bases, leaving 16 bases between the germline ends. The CDR3 runs to 17 residues. CDR3 residues: CASSEWDGGMPYNEQFF. CDR3 nucleotides: TGTGCCAGCAGTGAATGGGATGGAGGGATGCCCTACAATGAGCAGTTCTTC.

The V and J genes are TRBV6-5 and TRBJ2-1, with 9 bases aligning to TRBD1. Unmatched junction bases numbered 6, after V lost 7 bases and J lost 8 bases. CDR3 length equals 13 residues. Per the germline V gene, CDR1 is MNHEY and CDR2 is SVGAGI. The CDR3 coding sequence is TGTGCCAGCAAAAGGACAGGGGACCATGAGCAGTTCTTC. This codes for CASKRTGDHEQFF.

This chain links TRBV10-3 with TRBJ2-7, with D perhaps TRBD1 (5 bases). CDR3 length: 16 amino acids. V lost 2 bases to trimming and J lost 3 bases, with 17 bases between them. Germline V gives CDR1 ENHRY, CDR2 SYGVKD. CDR3 coding DNA: TGTGCCATCAGTGAGCCGGTGGCAGGGAAAGACTACGAGCAGTACTTC. Encoded protein: CAISEPVAGKDYEQYF.

This clone was counted once. The genes are TRBV5-1 and TRBJ2-3, with D tentatively TRBD1 (6 bases). Deletions cut 0 bases from V and 4 bases from J, with 12 bases between. Germline V gene data show CDR1 as SGHRS and CDR2 as YFSETQ. CDR3 size: 15 residues. The CDR3 region is CASSLGARGADTQYF. Written as DNA, the CDR3 is TGCGCCAGCAGCTTGGGGGCCAGGGGTGCAGATACGCAGTATTTT.

This clone came up once. The chain couples TRBV2 to TRBJ2-3; 9 bases fit TRBD1. Germline values: CDR1 SNHLY, CDR2 FYNNEI. This CDR3 region has 14 residues. V lost 6 bases to trimming and J lost 5 bases; unmatched junction nucleotides: 6. This chain's CDR3 is CASRRQGVGDTQYF. In nucleotides, the CDR3 is TGTGCCAGCAGACGACAGGGGGTGGGAGATACGCAGTATTTT.

The chain uses TRBV10-2 and TRBJ2-3; TRBD1 aligns across 9 bases. The germline V gene has CDR1 WSHSY and CDR2 SAAADI. Germline trimming cut 1 base from V and 1 base from J; bases unmatched to any gene: 0. This CDR3 spans 15 amino acids. The CDR3 loop is CASSEYRGRTDTQYF. DNA for the CDR3: TGCGCCAGCAGTGAGTACAGGGGGCGCACAGATACGCAGTATTTT.

In nucleotides, the CDR3 is TGTGCCAGCAGCTTACCAGGCTATGGCTACACCTTC. Its protein product is CASSLPGYGYTF. The gene calls are TRBV7-8 and TRBJ1-2; D not resolved. The CDR3 has 12 residues. V lost 2 bases to trimming and J lost 4 bases, with 5 bases between them. Germline CDR1 reads SGHVS; CDR2 reads FQNEAQ.

The rearrangement uses TRBV6-5 and TRBJ1-1; no firm D call. The germline gives CDR1 MNHEY, CDR2 SVGAGI. V was pared by 8 bases and J by 4 bases, with 5 bases between. The CDR3 sequence is 10 residues long. CDR3 region: CASRSTEAFF. CDR3 nucleotide sequence: TGTGCCAGCCGGAGCACTGAAGCTTTCTTT.

A single count supports this clone. The chain couples TRBV28 to TRBJ2-3; D perhaps matches TRBD2 (6 bases). V lost 6 bases and J lost 1, with 8 bases in between. Germline assignment: CDR1 MDHEN and CDR2 SYDVKM. The CDR3 totals 13 residues. CDR3 protein: CASRGLRTDTQYF. CDR3 bases: TGTGCCAGCAGGGGACTGCGCACAGATACGCAGTATTTT.

This clone occurred a few times. The rearrangement links TRBV10-1 to TRBJ2-2, with 9 bases matching TRBD1. This CDR3 comprises 16 residues. CDR1 WNHNN and CDR2 SYGVQD come from the germline V gene (reference sequence). V shed 6 bases, J shed 1 base, and the junction held 6 bases outside the gene matches. CDR3 amino acids: CASRAGTGRNTGELFF. In DNA, the CDR3 is TGCGCCAGCAGGGCCGGGACAGGGAGGAACACCGGGGAGCTGTTTTTT.

The chain has TRBV11-3 and TRBJ2-5; D is perhaps TRBD1 (6 bases). Looked up from germline, CDR1 is SGHNT and CDR2 is YENEEA. The V and J ends lost 4 bases and 3 bases respectively, with 15 bases between them. The CDR3 extends over 15 amino acids. The CDR3 nucleotides are TGTGCCAGCAGCTCAGGGGATGCTACGGAAGAGACCCAGTACTTC. It is translated as CASSSGDATEETQYF.

Only a few counts were recorded for this clone. V usage is TRBV9 and J usage is TRBJ1-6, with 7 bases fitting TRBD1. The CDR3 contains 16 residues. The V segment lost 2 bases and the J segment 3 bases; nucleotides outside the gene matches: 5. Germline V gene data show CDR1 as SGDLS and CDR2 as YYNGEE. This CDR3 is CASSVTGALYNSPLHF. In DNA, the CDR3 is TGTGCCAGCAGCGTCACAGGGGCCCTCTATAATTCACCCCTCCACTTT.

This clone was picked up a small number of times. The CDR3 sequence is CASREGQGYGYTF. The DNA of the CDR3 is TGTGCCAGCAGGGAGGGGCAGGGCTATGGCTACACCTTC. The rearrangement links TRBV7-9 to TRBJ1-2; a possible D gene is TRBD1 (5 bases). CDR3 size: 13 residues. V dropped 6 bases and J dropped 4 bases, with 12 bases sitting between them. Germline lookup yields CDR1 SEHNR and CDR2 FQNEAQ (reference sequence).

The chain couples TRBV2 to TRBJ2-2; D is unclear. Germline loops: CDR1 SNHLY, CDR2 FYNNEI. CDR3 length: 11 amino acids. The ends were cut back, 5 bases at V and 6 bases at J, with 4 bases in the middle. CDR3: CASSLSGELFF. The DNA of the CDR3 is TGTGCCAGCAGTTTATCCGGGGAGCTGTTTTTT. The whole variable domain, filled in from reference TRBV2 and TRBJ2-2, reads EPEVTQTPSHQVTQMGQEVILRCVPISNHLYFYWYRQILGQKVEFLVSFYNNEISEKSEIFDDQFSVERPDGSNFTLKIRSTKLEDSAMYFCASSLSGELFFGEGSRLTVL.